The 6 T cell receptor beta chains presented below share a single source sample, sequenced in a study of OX40 agonist ivuxolimab in advanced cancers. Sequencing used immunoSEQ multiplex PCR; TCRdb keeps in-frame clones, though not all of them. The sample includes 150,000 to 190,000 clones, 85% to 95% of them seen just once. Sequenced material: CD4+ or CD8+ T cells sorted from blood, taken in a trial of the OX40 agonist ivuxolimab. The source is an adult with an advanced solid tumor such as melanoma, head and neck, liver or kidney cancer.

The chain has TRBV6-5 and TRBJ1-5, with 8 nucleotides matching TRBD1. Germline lookup yields CDR1 MNHEY and CDR2 SVGAGI. J was trimmed by 4 bases and V by 9 bases; bases with no gene match: 5. The CDR3 consists of 13 residues. The CDR3 loop is CARDRERNQPQHF. DNA of the CDR3: TGTGCCAGGGACAGGGAGAGGAATCAGCCCCAGCATTTT.

The chain joins TRBV28 to TRBJ1-1; 8 bases line up with TRBD1. This CDR3 has 11 residues. V was pared by 6 bases and J by 11 bases, with 5 bases of the junction left unmatched. The germline V gene has CDR1 MDHEN and CDR2 SYDVKM. DNA of the CDR3: TGTGCCAGCAGCTACAGGGGGGAGGCTTTCTTT. This gives the protein CASSYRGEAFF.

The chain is built from TRBV9 and TRBJ2-4, with TRBD2 as a possible D gene (7 bases). V was cut by 4 bases and J by 2 bases, with 22 bases left in between. The CDR3 spans 18 residues. Germline-derived CDR1 and CDR2 are SGDLS and YYNGEE. This chain's CDR3 is CASSPRGGRESTKNIQYF. DNA for the CDR3: TGTGCCAGCAGCCCACGAGGGGGGCGGGAGTCAACCAAAAACATTCAGTACTTC.

The rearrangement uses TRBV15 and TRBJ1-1, with D perhaps matching TRBD1 (5 bases). CDR3 size: 13 residues. The ends were cut back, 4 bases at V and 4 bases at J, with 10 bases in the middle. Germline assignment: CDR1 LNHNV and CDR2 YYDKDF (reference sequence). The CDR3 spells CATSIQAGTEAFF. The CDR3 nucleotides are TGTGCCACCAGCATACAGGCCGGCACTGAAGCTTTCTTT.

The chain couples TRBV19 to TRBJ1-4; 9 positions match TRBD1. CDR3 size: 13 residues. Germline trimming cut 8 bases from V and 8 bases from J; bases unmatched to any gene: 6. The V gene's germline CDR1 is LNHDA and CDR2 SQIVND (reference sequence). The CDR3 loop reads CASAGTGNEKLFF. DNA for the CDR3: TGTGCCAGTGCCGGGACAGGGAACGAAAAACTGTTTTTT.

V is TRBV10-3 and J is TRBJ1-4, with 8 bases aligning to TRBD1. This CDR3 spans 16 amino acids. CDR1 and CDR2 from the germline V gene are ENHRY and SYGVKD. The V and J ends lost 5 bases and 2 bases, in that order; junction bases with no gene match: 7. CDR3 protein: CAISRRQGSTNEKLFF. CDR3 sequence (DNA): TGTGCCATCAGTCGACGACAGGGGAGTACTAATGAAAAACTGTTTTTT.